This T cell receptor (beta chain) came from a study of OX40 agonist ivuxolimab in advanced cancers. For the wider study: The costimulatory receptor OX40 (CD134) was targeted by ivuxolimab, a fully human IgG2 agonistic monoclonal antibody. Intravenous ivuxolimab was administered to patients every 2 weeks at six dose levels: 0.01, 0.1, 0.3, 1.5, 3 and 10 mg/kg. In the dose-escalation cohort, more than 75% of patients were male, and the mean age was approximately 64 years, with a range of about 23 to 90. Among the approximately 54 dose-escalation patients, about 19 had hepatocellular carcinoma, approximately 15 melanoma, 9 renal cell carcinoma and 9 head and neck cancer. Peripheral TCRbeta sequencing aimed to test whether ivuxolimab altered TCR sequence diversity and caused clonal T-cell expansion. Partial responses were achieved by three dose-escalation patients, of whom one had hepatocellular carcinoma and two had cutaneous melanoma. Prior anti-PD-1, anti-PD-L1 or anti-CTLA-4 therapy was permitted, and approximately 39% of dose-escalation patients had received checkpoint inhibitors. The paper describes the monotherapy dose-escalation part (N of about 47 patients) of the phase I trial of ivuxolimab.

Genomic DNA was extracted from sorted cells for sequencing of the TCRbeta CDR3 region. The immunoSEQ Assay was used to sequence the TCRbeta CDR3 regions. TCRdb retrieved this table from immuneACCESS and kept in-frame rearrangements only. Not all clones are present; in checked studies, unresolved V genes account for under half, and no reason is known for the remainder. The sample data list approximately 90,000 clones, and nearly 90% of these were observed just once. Of the sample, 0.33% is held by the ten largest clones. This clone has just a few counts. The target of this receptor is not known. No quality values exist for individual bases; no much larger clone is one base distant. The trial excluded patients who had a history of autoimmune disease or who were on systemic immunosuppression. Peripheral blood for TCR sequencing was collected from all dose cohorts at baseline, on cycle 4 day 1, and on cycle 7 day 1. The samples were drawn from a first-in-human, open-label, multicenter phase I dose-escalation trial of ivuxolimab. Adults with locally advanced or metastatic melanoma, renal cell carcinoma, hepatocellular carcinoma or head and neck squamous cell carcinoma were enrolled in the trial. Before TCR sequencing, CD4+ and CD8+ T cells were separately sorted from peripheral blood.

The study at large found these results: The antigen specificity of the peripheral T cells that underwent clonal expansion was not determined. At doses of 0.1 to 3.0 mg/kg, clonal expansion of both CD4+ and CD8+ T cells in blood was seen between baseline and week 6. After ivuxolimab, CD8+ T cells had more expanded clones than CD4+ T cells on average. Low levels of normalized T-cell clonal expansion were also seen in some patients who did not respond. In the 0.1-3.0 mg/kg groups, partial responders had among the lowest normalized peripheral clonal expansion, particularly in CD8+ T cells.

Inclusive of the bounding cysteine and phenylalanine, the CDR3 is 12 residues long. This entry keeps only the CDR3 DNA: 36 bases, framed from base 1. V is clipped by 0 bases and J by 2 bases, and the sequence between their germline boundaries is 4 bases long. The germline V gene (reference sequence) gives CDR1 as GTSNPN and CDR2 as SVGIG. Here the sequenced sample was CD4+ or CD8+ T cells sorted from blood, taken in a trial of the OX40 agonist ivuxolimab. This TCR was recovered from an adult with an advanced solid tumor such as melanoma, head and neck, liver or kidney cancer. This receptor chain uses TRBV30 and TRBJ2-5; no D gene call is confident. The CDR3 protein sequence reads: CAWSVDQETQYF. The nucleotide sequence is TGTGCCTGGAGTGTAGATCAAGAGACCCAGTACTTC.